The clone carrying this T cell receptor (beta chain) occurred a few times. Trimming left V 0 bases short and J 4 bases short, with 13 bases between. The CDR3 totals 15 residues. In germline, CDR1 is SGHKS, CDR2 YYEKEE (reference sequence). Stated time point: patch test 3, about 24 weeks after DPC sensitization. The sample's treatment: therapeutic diphenylcyclopropenone sensitization with weekly scalp DPC. This entry comes from a study of human T cells and chemical hapten exposure. Each cDNA molecule in the library carried unique molecular identifiers. TCRdb processed the RACE reads anew with MiXCR; each CDR3 protein has one entry. The table shows about 64,000 distinct CDR3 sequences, with around 10% occurring only once.

The chain uses TRBV5-5 and TRBJ1-2; D not resolved. This specimen was whole blood, taken in connection with sensitization to the hapten diphenylcyclopropenone (DPC). The sequence derives from a woman in her thirties with alopecia areata. Some clones in this sample may be carry-over from other donors' samples. CDR3 bases: TGTGCCAGCAGCTTGGCCGGGCAACTTACCTATGGCTACACCTTC. Its protein product is CASSLAGQLTYGYTF.